This T cell receptor (beta chain) is from a study of T cell repertoires in ileal Crohn's disease. Adults with ileal or ileocolonic Crohn's disease and an indication for resection were eligible. CDR1 is SGHAT and CDR2 is FQNNGV in the germline V gene. The CDR3 spans 14 residues. V was shortened by 1 base and J by 8 bases, with 14 bases between the two germline ends. Overall study results and limits: Clonality above 26.8% at surgery always came with endoscopic recurrence. Clonal expansions were more frequent in active smokers than non-smokers at surgery.

Sequenced by immunoSEQ multiplex PCR; TCRdb stores in-frame clones only, minus some. Of around 13,000 clones listed, 84% were seen once; the top ten hold about 6%. As concerns this clone: Antigen: not known.

Sequenced sample: ileal tissue. V gene TRBV11-2 combines with J gene TRBJ1-2; D may be TRBD1 (5 bases). This receptor was identified in an adult with Crohn's disease. The CDR3: CASSLGRAVRGYTF. The DNA for the CDR3 is TGTGCCAGCAGCTTAGGCAGGGCCGTCCGCGGCTACACCTTC.